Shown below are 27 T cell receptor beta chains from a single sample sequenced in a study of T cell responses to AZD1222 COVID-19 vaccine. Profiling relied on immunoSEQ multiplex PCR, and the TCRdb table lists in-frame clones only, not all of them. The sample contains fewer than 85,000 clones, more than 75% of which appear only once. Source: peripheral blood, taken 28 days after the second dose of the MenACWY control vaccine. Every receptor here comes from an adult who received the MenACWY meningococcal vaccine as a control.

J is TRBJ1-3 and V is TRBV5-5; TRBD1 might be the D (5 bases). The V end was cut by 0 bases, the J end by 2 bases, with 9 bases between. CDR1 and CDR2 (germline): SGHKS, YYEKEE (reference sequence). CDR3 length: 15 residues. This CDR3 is CASSLGGFPGNTIYF. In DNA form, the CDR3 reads TGTGCCAGCAGCTTGGGGGGGTTCCCTGGAAACACCATATATTTT.

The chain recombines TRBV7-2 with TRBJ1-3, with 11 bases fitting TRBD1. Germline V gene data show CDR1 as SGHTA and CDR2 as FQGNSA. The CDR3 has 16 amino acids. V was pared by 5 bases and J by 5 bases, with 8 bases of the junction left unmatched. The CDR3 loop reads CASSPLGTGGRNTIYF. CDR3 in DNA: TGTGCCAGCAGCCCACTGGGGACAGGGGGGCGAAACACCATATATTTT.

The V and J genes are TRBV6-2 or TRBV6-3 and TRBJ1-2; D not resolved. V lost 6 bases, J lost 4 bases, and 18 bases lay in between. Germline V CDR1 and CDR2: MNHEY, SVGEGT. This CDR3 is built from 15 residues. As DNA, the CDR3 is TGTGCCAGCAGCCACCTCGATGGAGGAGGCTATGGCTACACCTTC. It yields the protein CASSHLDGGGYGYTF.

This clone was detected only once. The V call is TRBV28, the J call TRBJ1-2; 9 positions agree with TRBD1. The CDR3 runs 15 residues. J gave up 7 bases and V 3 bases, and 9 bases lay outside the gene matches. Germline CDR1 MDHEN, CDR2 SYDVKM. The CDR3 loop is CASSLPGQGSFGYTF. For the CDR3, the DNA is TGTGCCAGCAGTTTGCCCGGACAGGGGTCCTTTGGCTACACCTTC.

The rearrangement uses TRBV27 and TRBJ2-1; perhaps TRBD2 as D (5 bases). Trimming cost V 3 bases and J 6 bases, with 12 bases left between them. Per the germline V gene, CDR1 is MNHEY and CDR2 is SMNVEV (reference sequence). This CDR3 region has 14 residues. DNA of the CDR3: TGTGCCAGCAGTTTGACCGGGATTCCCAATGAGCAGTTCTTC. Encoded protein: CASSLTGIPNEQFF.

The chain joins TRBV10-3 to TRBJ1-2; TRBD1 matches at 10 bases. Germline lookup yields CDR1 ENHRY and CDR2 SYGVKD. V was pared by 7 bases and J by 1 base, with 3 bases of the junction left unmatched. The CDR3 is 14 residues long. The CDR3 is CAIKGQGVNYGYTF. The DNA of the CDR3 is TGTGCCATCAAAGGACAGGGGGTTAACTATGGCTACACCTTC.

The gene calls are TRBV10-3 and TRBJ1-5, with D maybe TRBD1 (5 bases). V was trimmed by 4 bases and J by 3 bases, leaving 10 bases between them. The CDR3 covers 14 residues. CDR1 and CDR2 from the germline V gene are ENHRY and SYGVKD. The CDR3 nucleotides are TGTGCCATCAGTGTTGGGGGTGACAATCAGCCCCAGCATTTT. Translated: CAISVGGDNQPQHF.

DNA of the CDR3: TGTGCCTGGAGTGTAGGACAGCTCAATCAGCCCCAGCATTTT. Amino acids: CAWSVGQLNQPQHF. The chain uses TRBV30 and TRBJ1-5, with D perhaps TRBD1 (6 bases). Germline V gene lookup returns CDR1 GTSNPN and CDR2 SVGIG (reference sequence). The CDR3 is 14 amino acids. Trimming took 0 bases from V and 3 from J, leaving 9 bases between them.

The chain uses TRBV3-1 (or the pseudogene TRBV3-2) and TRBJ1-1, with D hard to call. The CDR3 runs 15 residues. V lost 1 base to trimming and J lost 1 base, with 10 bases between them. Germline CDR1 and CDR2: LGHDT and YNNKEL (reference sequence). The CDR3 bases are TGTGCCAGCAGCCAAGCCTTTAACAAGAACACTGAAGCTTTCTTT. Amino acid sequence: CASSQAFNKNTEAFF.

CDR3 coding DNA: TGTGCCAGCAGCCCCAAGACAGAGGCCATCTCTGGGGCCAACGTCCTGACTTTC. Amino acid sequence: CASSPKTEAISGANVLTF. The chain links TRBV7-8 to TRBJ2-6; perhaps TRBD1 as D (5 bases). CDR1 is SGHVS, CDR2 FQNEAQ, per germline. This CDR3 is 18 amino acids long. Trimming removed 5 bases at V and 0 bases at J, with 17 bases between.

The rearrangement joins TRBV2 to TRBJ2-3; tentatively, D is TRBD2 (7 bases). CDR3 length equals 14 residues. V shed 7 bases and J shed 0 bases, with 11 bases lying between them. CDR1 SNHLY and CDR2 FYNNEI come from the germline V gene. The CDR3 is CASTGGTSTDTQYF. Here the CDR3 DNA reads TGTGCCAGCACGGGGGGCACAAGCACAGATACGCAGTATTTT.

The CDR3 DNA follows: TGTGCCAGCAGCCTTGGCGGGGTCTATAATTCACCCCTCCACTTT. This encodes CASSLGGVYNSPLHF. This rearrangement joins TRBV14 to TRBJ1-6; D is unresolved. Germline-derived CDR1 and CDR2 are SGHDN and FVKESK. V dropped 4 bases and J dropped 3 bases, with 10 bases sitting between them. CDR3 length: 15 residues.

CDR3 sequence: CASSLPQGNTIYF. CDR3 DNA sequence: TGTGCCAGCAGTCTACCACAGGGGAACACCATATATTTT. This chain links TRBV28 with TRBJ1-3; 7 bases are a match to TRBD1. CDR3 length: 13 residues. Germline lookup yields CDR1 MDHEN and CDR2 SYDVKM. V was clipped by 5 bases and J by 7 bases; unmatched bases: 5.

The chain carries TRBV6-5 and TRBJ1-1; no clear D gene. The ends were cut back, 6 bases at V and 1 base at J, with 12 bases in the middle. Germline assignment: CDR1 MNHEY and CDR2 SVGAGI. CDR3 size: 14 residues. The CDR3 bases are TGTGCCAGCAGCCCCTCGGAAGAGAACACTGAAGCTTTCTTT. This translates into CASSPSEENTEAFF.

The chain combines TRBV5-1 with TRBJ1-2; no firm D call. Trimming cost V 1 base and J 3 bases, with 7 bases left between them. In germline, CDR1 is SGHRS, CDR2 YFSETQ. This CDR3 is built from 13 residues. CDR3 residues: CASSLLSYYGYTF. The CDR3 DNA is TGCGCCAGCAGCTTGTTGAGCTACTATGGCTACACCTTC. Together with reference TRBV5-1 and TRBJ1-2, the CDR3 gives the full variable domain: KAGVTQTPRYLIKTRGQQVTLSCSPISGHRSVSWYQQTPGQGLQFLFEYFSETQRNKGNFPGRFSGRQFSNSRSEMNVSTLELGDSALYLCASSLLSYYGYTFGSGTRLTVV.

CDR3 protein: CASSHRLAGEYEQYF. For the CDR3, the DNA is TGCGCCAGCAGCCACAGACTAGCGGGAGAATACGAGCAGTACTTC. The V and J genes are TRBV4-1 and TRBJ2-7, with 12 bases that match TRBD2. The V segment lost 3 bases and the J segment 4 bases; nucleotides outside the gene matches: 4. CDR1 and CDR2 from the germline V gene are MGHRA and YSYEKL. The CDR3 is 15 residues long.

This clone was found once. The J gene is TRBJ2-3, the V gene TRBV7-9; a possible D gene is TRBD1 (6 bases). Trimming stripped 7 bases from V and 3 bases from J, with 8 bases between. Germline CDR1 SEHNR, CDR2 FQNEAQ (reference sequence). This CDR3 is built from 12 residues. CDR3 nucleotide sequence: TGTGCCAGCAATACAGGGACAGATACGCAGTATTTT. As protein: CASNTGTDTQYF.

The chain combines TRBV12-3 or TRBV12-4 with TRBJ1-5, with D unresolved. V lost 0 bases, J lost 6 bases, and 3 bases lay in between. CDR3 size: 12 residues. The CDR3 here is CASSLATQPQHF. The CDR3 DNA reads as TGTGCCAGCAGTTTAGCAACTCAGCCCCAGCATTTT.

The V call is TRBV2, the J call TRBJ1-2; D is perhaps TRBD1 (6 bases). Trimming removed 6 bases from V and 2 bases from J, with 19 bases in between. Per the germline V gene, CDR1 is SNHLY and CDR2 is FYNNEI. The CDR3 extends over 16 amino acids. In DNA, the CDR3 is TGTGCCAGCAGACGCGATAGGATTCAGGGGAACTATGGCTACACCTTC. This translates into CASRRDRIQGNYGYTF.

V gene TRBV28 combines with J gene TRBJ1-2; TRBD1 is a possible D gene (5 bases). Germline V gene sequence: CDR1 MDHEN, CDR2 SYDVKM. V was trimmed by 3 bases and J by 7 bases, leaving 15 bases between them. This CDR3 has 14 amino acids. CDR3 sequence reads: CASSLQGERGGYTF. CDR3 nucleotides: TGTGCCAGCAGTTTGCAGGGAGAGAGAGGTGGCTACACCTTC.

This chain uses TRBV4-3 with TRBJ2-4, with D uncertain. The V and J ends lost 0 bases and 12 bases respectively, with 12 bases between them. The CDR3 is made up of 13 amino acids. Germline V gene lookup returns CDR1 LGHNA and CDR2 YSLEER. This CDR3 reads CASSQELMRPQYF. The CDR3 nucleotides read TGCGCCAGCAGCCAAGAGCTGATGAGGCCTCAGTACTTC.

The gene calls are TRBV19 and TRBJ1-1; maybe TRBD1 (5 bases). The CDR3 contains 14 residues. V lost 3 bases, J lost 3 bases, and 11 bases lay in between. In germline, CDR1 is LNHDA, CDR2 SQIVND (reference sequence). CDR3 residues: CASSIRDIHTEAFF. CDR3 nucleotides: TGTGCCAGTAGTATCAGGGATATACACACTGAAGCTTTCTTT.

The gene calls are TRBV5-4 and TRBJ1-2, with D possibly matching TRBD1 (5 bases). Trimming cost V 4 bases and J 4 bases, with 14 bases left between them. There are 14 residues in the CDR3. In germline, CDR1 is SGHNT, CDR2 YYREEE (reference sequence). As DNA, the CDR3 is TGTGCCAGCAGCGAACCGCCGACAGCCTATGGCTACACCTTC. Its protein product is CASSEPPTAYGYTF.

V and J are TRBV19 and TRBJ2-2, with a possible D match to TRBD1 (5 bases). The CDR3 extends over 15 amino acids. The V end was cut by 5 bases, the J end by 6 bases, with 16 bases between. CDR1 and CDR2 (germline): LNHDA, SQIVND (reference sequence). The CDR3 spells CASSPSNGHAGELFF. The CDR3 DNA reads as TGTGCCAGTAGTCCCTCAAATGGACACGCCGGGGAGCTGTTTTTT. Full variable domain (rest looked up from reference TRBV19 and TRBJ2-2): DGGITQSPKYLFRKEGQNVTLSCEQNLNHDAMYWYRQDPGQGLRLIYYSQIVNDFQKGDIAEGYSVSREKKESFPLTVTSAQKNPTAFYLCASSPSNGHAGELFFGEGSRLTVL.

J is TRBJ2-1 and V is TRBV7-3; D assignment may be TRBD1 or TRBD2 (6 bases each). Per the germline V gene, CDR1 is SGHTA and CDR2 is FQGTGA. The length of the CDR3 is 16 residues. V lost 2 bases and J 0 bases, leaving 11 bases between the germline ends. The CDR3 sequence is CASSLVGGFSYNEQFF. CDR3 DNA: TGTGCCAGCAGCTTAGTAGGGGGGTTCTCCTACAATGAGCAGTTCTTC.

CDR3 sequence: CASSEAGDYGYTF. The CDR3 region has the DNA TGTGCCAGCAGTGAGGCAGGAGATTATGGCTACACCTTC. The V call is TRBV6-1, the J call TRBJ1-2; D remains unclear. V lost 3 bases, J lost 5 bases, and 10 bases lay in between. The CDR3 sequence is 13 residues long. From germline, CDR1 is MNHNS and CDR2 SASEGT.

CDR3 sequence reads: CASSTRGPSGGYTF. The CDR3 DNA reads as TGTGCCAGTAGTACCCGGGGCCCGTCGGGGGGCTACACCTTC. The chain carries TRBV19 and TRBJ1-2, with a possible D match to TRBD1 (5 bases). From germline, CDR1 is LNHDA and CDR2 SQIVND (reference sequence). The CDR3 is made up of 14 amino acids. The V end lost 4 bases, the J end lost 8 bases, and 17 bases lay between the germline ends.